The source of this T cell receptor beta chain is a study of CD8 T cells in ankylosing spondylitis. Findings and limits, study-wide: Blood from ankylosing spondylitis patients appeared to carry a characteristic eight-variant TCR beta motif. The authors found the disease-linked clones to be CD8+ and relatively rare in peripheral blood. Past research had described some motif variants in reactive arthritis synovial fluid and blood.

The TCR beta libraries were generated through quantitative 5'-RACE incorporating molecular barcodes. From the 5' RACE reads, TCRdb called clonotypes with MiXCR, one entry per CDR3 protein. The sample lists 150,000 or so distinct CDR3 sequences, about 17% seen once, with over 7% in the top ten. This CDR3 is built from 14 residues. Unmatched junction bases numbered 7, after V lost 7 bases and J lost 2 bases. From germline, CDR1 is MNHEY and CDR2 SVGAGI. This clonotype turned up a few times. Its specificity is unknown. The rearrangement joins TRBV6-5 to TRBJ1-1; TRBD1 agrees at 7 bases. This TCR derives from a male donor with ankylosing spondylitis or in good health (not recorded which). Source material: blood, either unsorted or a sorted T cell fraction (not recorded which). The CDR3 loop is CASISGTENTEAFF. In nucleotides, the CDR3 is TGTGCCAGCATTAGTGGGACAGAAAACACTGAAGCTTTCTTT.